This T cell receptor (beta chain) was recorded in a study of blood T cells in healthy people across ages. Through a sample-barcoded 5' primer and a J-beta primer mix, a second PCR was run for roughly 6 to 11 cycles. Tags on each cDNA molecule came from a template-switch adaptor with 12 random nucleotides. TCRdb redid the calling of the 5' RACE reads with MiXCR, one entry per CDR3 protein. The data show approximately 780,000 distinct CDR3 sequences, around 24% seen once. Study-level results: A strong correlation between TCR beta diversity and naive T cell percentage was seen. Unsorted PBMC input precluded a conclusive naive versus antigen-experienced comparison.

The study recruited healthy Caucasian donors from Russia who were aged roughly 6 to 90. This clonotype occurred once. Its cognate antigen is unknown. This same sample was also taken into another study, of T cells of mothers and their children.

Sample: blood. The clonotype was recovered from a boy between 10 and 17 years old in good health.

The CDR3 bases are TGTGCCAGCAGACTCGACAGGGCCCCCTTCAATGAGCAGTTCTTC. It translates to CASRLDRAPFNEQFF. The chain uses TRBV12-3 or TRBV12-4 and TRBJ2-1; 7 bases are a match to TRBD1. The CDR3 extends over 15 amino acids. J was trimmed by 6 bases and V by 6 bases; bases with no gene match: 11.